This T cell receptor beta chain was identified in a study of T-cell reconstitution after alpha-beta-depleted transplantation in children. This clonotype was counted ten times or more. Germline V gene data show CDR1 as ENHRY and CDR2 as SYGVKD. J was trimmed by 1 base and V by 7 bases; bases with no gene match: 7. The CDR3 length is 15 residues. Unique molecular identifiers featured in how the TCRbeta library was prepared. From the PCR reads, TCRdb called clonotypes with MiXCR, one entry per CDR3 protein. The repertoire holds hundreds of thousands of distinct CDR3 sequences, with approximately 10% as singletons.

The sequencing here drew on PBMCs from the stem cell graft donor, taken from the stem cell graft. This rearrangement joins TRBV10-3 to TRBJ1-1; TRBD1 matches 9 bases. The sequence was collected from a human donor who donated a stem cell graft to a child with acute lymphoblastic leukemia. The CDR3 DNA is TGTGCCATCACCATAAACAGGGGGCCGAACACTGAAGCTTTCTTT. This encodes CAITINRGPNTEAFF.